This is a list of T cell receptor beta chains from one sample in a study of Ad26.COV2.S vaccination and SARS-CoV-2 variants. The data were produced by immunoSEQ multiplex PCR, yet TCRdb's version contains in-frame clones alone and is incomplete. The sample comprises roughly 380,000 clones, around 86% of which are singletons, and about 3% rests with the top ten. The sequenced sample was peripheral blood, obtained in a trial of Ad26.COV2.S vaccine versus placebo. Receptors originate from a person aged 18 to 65 who received the Ad26.COV2.S COVID-19 vaccine or a placebo. Each CDR3 is given with its conserved first and last residue. The order of the fields is V gene, J gene, D gene, clone size, CDR3 DNA, CDR3 protein. D genes are given only for firm matches. The size field is filled for only some rows; it gives once, few, many or a size class.

>TRBV5-1|TRBJ2-7|-|once
TGCGCCAGCAGCTTGACCCAGTACGAGCAGTACTTC
CASSLTQYEQYF
>TRBV5-4|TRBJ1-3|-|-
TGTGCCAGCAGCTTGGGGGGGTGGCCTGGAAACACCATATATTTT
CASSLGGWPGNTIYF
>TRBV3-1/TRBV3-2|TRBJ1-4|-|-
TGTGCCAGCAGCCCGGCAACTAATGAAAAACTGTTTTTT
CASSPATNEKLFF
>TRBV5-8|TRBJ1-6|TRBD1|-
TGTGCCAGCAGCTCGACAGGGGGCGAACCCAATTCACCCCTCCACTTT
CASSSTGGEPNSPLHF
>TRBV4-3|TRBJ2-3|-|-
TGCGCCAGCAGCCAAGAAACTAGTATTTCATACACAGATACGCAGTATTTT
CASSQETSISYTDTQYF
>TRBV27|TRBJ1-2|TRBD1|-
TGTGCCAGCGGATTGACAGGGGGCTATGGCTACACCTTC
CASGLTGGYGYTF
>TRBV12-5|TRBJ2-4|-|-
TGTGCTAGTGGGACGGAGCTAGCCAAAAACATTCAGTACTTC
CASGTELAKNIQYF
>TRBV12-3/TRBV12-4|TRBJ1-1|-|-
TGTGCCAGTGGGTTGAACACTGAAGCTTTCTTT
CASGLNTEAFF
>TRBV7-9|TRBJ2-1|TRBD2|-
TGTGCCAGCCTTAGCGGGGGCCCCTACAATGAGCAGTTCTTC
CASLSGGPYNEQFF
>TRBV27|TRBJ2-2|TRBD2|-
TGTGCCAGCAGTTTCGGGACTAGCGGGGGGGAGCTGTTTTTT
CASSFGTSGGELFF
>TRBV6-5|TRBJ1-3|-|few
TGTGCCAGCTCCGAGCGGGGAAACACCATATATTTT
CASSERGNTIYF
>TRBV9|TRBJ1-2|-|-
TGTGCCAGCAGCCCCCCTATGCCTGGCTACACCTTC
CASSPPMPGYTF
>TRBV27|TRBJ1-1|TRBD1|-
TGTGCCAGCACCCGTACAGGGGGACGGAACACTGAAGCTTTCTTT
CASTRTGGRNTEAFF
>TRBV7-9|TRBJ2-7|-|-
TGTGCCAGCAGCTCAGGGTGGGTCTACGAGCAGTACTTC
CASSSGWVYEQYF
>TRBV18|TRBJ1-2|-|once
TGTGCCAGCTCACCTACCCAGGGAAACTATGGCTACACCTTC
CASSPTQGNYGYTF
>TRBV27|TRBJ2-2|-|-
TGTGCCAGCAGTTTGTCGGGAACGAACACCGGGGAGCTGTTTTTT
CASSLSGTNTGELFF
>TRBV9|TRBJ2-3|-|once
TGTGCCAGCAGCGCGGACAGTTCATACACAGATACGCAGTATTTT
CASSADSSYTDTQYF
>TRBV29-1|TRBJ1-2|TRBD1|-
TGCAGCGTTTTGGTGACAGGGATGGGCTATGGCTACACCTTC
CSVLVTGMGYGYTF
>TRBV5-6|TRBJ2-2|TRBD2|-
TGTGCCAGCAGCCCGGGAGGGCCCGGGGAGCTGTTTTTT
CASSPGGPGELFF
>TRBV7-6|TRBJ1-1|-|-
TGTGCCAGCAGCTTACTAACACAGGGGAACACTGAAGCTTTCTTT
CASSLLTQGNTEAFF
>TRBV10-3|TRBJ2-1|TRBD1|-
TGTGCCATCACCGGGACAGGGACGGGTGGTGAGCAGTTCTTC
CAITGTGTGGEQFF
>TRBV6-5|TRBJ2-3|TRBD2|-
TGTGCCAGCAGTTACACCCTGGCGGGGGGTACAGATACGCAGTATTTT
CASSYTLAGGTDTQYF
>TRBV3-1/TRBV3-2|TRBJ2-1|TRBD2|-
TGTGCCAGCAGCTCGGGGGGTGGGCAGTTCTTC
CASSSGGGQFF
>TRBV6-5|TRBJ1-2|-|-
TGTGCCAGCATGTTATTTCCCTATGGCTACACCTTC
CASMLFPYGYTF
>TRBV24-1|TRBJ2-6|-|-
TGTGCCACCAAGAAGCCAAAGCAGGGGCGCCAGGCCTCTGGGGCCAACGTCCTGACTTTC
CATKKPKQGRQASGANVLTF
>TRBV5-5|TRBJ1-1|-|-
TGTGCCAGCAGCTTGAATTTGAGGAGTAGGGGCACTGAAGCTTTCTTT
CASSLNLRSRGTEAFF
>TRBV9|TRBJ2-2|-|-
TGTGCCAGCAGCGCGGACTTAACCGGGGAGCTGTTTTTT
CASSADLTGELFF
>TRBV9|TRBJ1-1|TRBD1|-
TGTGCCAGCAGCGTAGCATCGGGCAGGGGGCTTGTAGACACTGAAGCTTTCTTT
CASSVASGRGLVDTEAFF
>TRBV10-3|TRBJ1-3|-|-
TGTGCCATCAGGAAAACACGGGACTCTGGAAACACCATATATTTT
CAIRKTRDSGNTIYF
>TRBV7-9|TRBJ2-2|-|once
TGTGCCAGCAGTTCCTCAGTACCTCCGAACACCGGGGAGCTGTTTTTT
CASSSSVPPNTGELFF
>TRBV11-1|TRBJ2-2|-|-
TGTGCCAGCAGCCTGGCGAGGTCGAACACCGGGGAGCTGTTTTTT
CASSLARSNTGELFF
>TRBV28|TRBJ1-5|-|-
TGTGCCAGCAGTCCTACAGGGTGGGTCTTTCAGCCCCAGCATTTT
CASSPTGWVFQPQHF
>TRBV11-1|TRBJ2-5|TRBD1|-
TGTGCCAGCAGCCTGAGGACAGGGCGGATCCAAGAGACCCAGTACTTC
CASSLRTGRIQETQYF
>TRBV4-1|TRBJ2-7|TRBD1|once
TGCGCCAGCAGCCAACTACCGGGACAGGGTACCTACGAGCAGTACTTC
CASSQLPGQGTYEQYF
>TRBV2|TRBJ1-2|-|-
TGTGCCAGCAGGGCGGAGGAGGGCTATGGCTACACCTTC
CASRAEEGYGYTF
>TRBV4-2|TRBJ2-2|TRBD1|-
TGTGCCAGCAGCCAAGGACAGCCAAGGGACAGCTTGACCGGGGAGCTGTTTTTT
CASSQGQPRDSLTGELFF
>TRBV5-6|TRBJ2-2|-|-
TGTGCCAGCAGCCAACCGGGGCTGACGGCGAACACCGGGGAGCTGTTTTTT
CASSQPGLTANTGELFF
>TRBV13|TRBJ2-3|-|-
TGTGCCAGCAGCTTAGCAGCCGGGCCTAGCACAGATACGCAGTATTTT
CASSLAAGPSTDTQYF
>TRBV7-2|TRBJ2-1|-|once
TGTGCCAGCAGCCCGACGGGCAATGAGCAGTTCTTC
CASSPTGNEQFF
>TRBV7-2|TRBJ2-1|TRBD2|-
TGTGCCAGCAGCCCCCGGGTAGCGGGGGGGTACAATGAGCAGTTCTTC
CASSPRVAGGYNEQFF
>TRBV7-8|TRBJ1-4|TRBD1|-
TGTGCCAGCAGCCTACTCAGGGGGCAGGATGAAAAACTGTTTTTT
CASSLLRGQDEKLFF
>TRBV3-1/TRBV3-2|TRBJ2-7|TRBD2|-
TGTGCCAGCAGCCTCCGCGGGGGGACTTACTACGAGCAGTACTTC
CASSLRGGTYYEQYF
>TRBV25-1|TRBJ2-7|-|-
TGTGCCAGCAGTGATCCCGCGGGGTCCGAGCAGTACTTC
CASSDPAGSEQYF
>TRBV4-3|TRBJ1-1|-|-
TGCGCCAGCAGCCCAAGAAGGCCAGGGACGATGACTAACACTGAAGCTTTCTTT
CASSPRRPGTMTNTEAFF
>TRBV14|TRBJ2-5|-|once
TGTGCCAGCAGCCAACAGGGCTACCAAGAGACCCAGTACTTC
CASSQQGYQETQYF
>TRBV6-1|TRBJ1-1|-|-
TGTGCCAGCAGTGAAGCGTTAGGGTCTGAAGCTTTCTTT
CASSEALGSEAFF